The clone carrying this TCR beta chain was detected ten times or more. Antigen: not known. Trimming shortened V by 3 bases and J by 9 bases, and 9 bases separated the two germline ends. This CDR3 has 12 residues. Germline-derived CDR1 and CDR2 are SNHLY and FYNNEI. This entry is derived from a study of response to subunit inactivated influenza vaccine. Study observations and caveats: A suggestion made by the authors is that each seasonal influenza vaccination recruits few new T cells.

TCRdb ran MiXCR on the RT-PCR reads and lists one entry per CDR3 protein. This table holds hundreds of thousands of distinct CDR3 sequences, more than 11% found once. The sample was PBMCs from blood, taken 14 days before vaccination. The rearrangement links TRBV2 to TRBJ2-4; D call uncertain. The receptor was derived from a man aged 50 or older who received an inactivated influenza vaccine. The chain's CDR3 is CASSEGVPIQYF. CDR3 nucleotides: TGTGCCAGCAGTGAGGGTGTCCCCATTCAGTACTTC.